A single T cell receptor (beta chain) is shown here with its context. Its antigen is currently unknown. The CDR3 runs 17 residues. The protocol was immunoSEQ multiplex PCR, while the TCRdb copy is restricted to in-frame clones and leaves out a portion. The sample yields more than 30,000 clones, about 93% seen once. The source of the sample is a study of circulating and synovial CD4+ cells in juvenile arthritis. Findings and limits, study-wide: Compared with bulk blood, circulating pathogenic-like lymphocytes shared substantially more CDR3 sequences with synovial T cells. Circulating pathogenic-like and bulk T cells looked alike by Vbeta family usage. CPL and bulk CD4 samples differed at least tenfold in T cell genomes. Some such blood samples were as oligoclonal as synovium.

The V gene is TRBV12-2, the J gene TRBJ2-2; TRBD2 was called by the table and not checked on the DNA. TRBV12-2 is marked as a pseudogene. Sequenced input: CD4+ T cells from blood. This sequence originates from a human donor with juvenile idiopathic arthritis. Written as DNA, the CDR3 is TGTGCAAGTCGCTCCGAACTAGCGGGAGGTAAGACCGGGGAGCTGTTTTTT. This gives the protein CASRSELAGGKTGELFF.